Below are 22 T cell receptor beta chains sequenced from a single sample in a study of blood T cell repertoires in COVID-19 (dated by TCRdb to 2020 to 2021). The method was the immunoSEQ multiplex PCR assay. What TCRdb holds here is the immuneACCESS table cut down to in-frame rearrangements. Part of the clones is not present; checked against another copy, under half of the missing clones reflect an unresolved V gene, and the others are unexplained. The table for this sample lists approximately 85,000 clones; roughly 86% of them were counted only once. The top ten hold 20% to 25% of the sample. The sample was peripheral blood. These receptors all stem from a woman aged 80 or over in a cohort sampled during active or convalescent COVID-19.

The V call is TRBV19, the J call TRBJ2-5; D may be TRBD2 (7 bases). This CDR3 region has 15 residues. V was cut by 6 bases and J by 5 bases, with 19 bases left in between. The germline V gene has CDR1 LNHDA and CDR2 SQIVND (reference sequence). The CDR3 sequence: CASSRGAGVEETQYF. DNA for the CDR3: TGTGCCAGTAGCAGGGGTGCGGGAGTTGAGGAGACCCAGTACTTC.

J is TRBJ1-6 and V is TRBV5-1; unclear D gene. The V gene lost 1 base and the J gene lost 0 bases, with 8 bases spanning the gap. This CDR3 contains 16 residues. Germline lookup yields CDR1 SGHRS and CDR2 YFSETQ. The CDR3 sequence: CASSLPESSYNSPLHF. The CDR3 coding sequence is TGCGCCAGCAGCTTGCCGGAGAGCTCCTATAATTCACCCCTCCACTTT.

The genes are TRBV2 and TRBJ2-5; 12 nucleotides line up with TRBD2. Unmatched junction bases numbered 6, after V lost 5 bases and J lost 5 bases. The CDR3 is made up of 15 amino acids. Germline V lookup: CDR1 SNHLY, CDR2 FYNNEI. The CDR3 here is CASSRLAGVGETQYF. As DNA, the CDR3 is TGTGCCAGCAGTCGACTAGCGGGAGTTGGCGAGACCCAGTACTTC.

This clone showed up just once. V and J are TRBV6-5 and TRBJ1-1; no clear D. Germline assignment: CDR1 MNHEY and CDR2 SVGAGI. V was pared by 0 bases and J by 0 bases, with 8 bases between. The CDR3 extends over 15 amino acids. CDR3 coding DNA: TGTGCCAGCAGTTACTCGACCGGGGTGAACACTGAAGCTTTCTTT. Translated: CASSYSTGVNTEAFF.

The V call is TRBV3-1 (or the pseudogene TRBV3-2), the J call TRBJ2-1; TRBD2 is a possible D gene (7 bases). Per the germline V gene, CDR1 is LGHDT and CDR2 is YNNKEL (reference sequence). This CDR3 contains 11 residues. Trimming shortened V by 5 bases and J by 12 bases, and 11 bases separated the two germline ends. CDR3 loop: CASSERGGQFF. CDR3 in DNA: TGTGCCAGCAGCGAAAGGGGGGGGCAGTTCTTC.

CDR3 in amino acids: CASSSGLAGRTDTQYF. The DNA of the CDR3 is TGTGCCAGTAGTTCGGGACTAGCGGGGCGCACAGATACGCAGTATTTT. J is TRBJ2-3 and V is TRBV19; 13 bases align to TRBD2. In germline, CDR1 is LNHDA, CDR2 SQIVND (reference sequence). Trimming took 5 bases from V and 1 from J; bases not matched to a gene: 3. The CDR3 is made up of 16 amino acids.

The rearrangement joins TRBV12-3 or TRBV12-4 to TRBJ1-2; D ambiguous. The V end was cut by 0 bases, the J end by 4 bases, with 6 bases between. The CDR3 runs 13 residues. The CDR3 loop is CASSLAVLYGYTF. CDR3 in DNA: TGTGCCAGCAGTTTAGCCGTACTCTATGGCTACACCTTC.

The chain carries TRBV4-1 and TRBJ1-1; possibly TRBD1 for D (5 bases). Germline V gene sequence: CDR1 MGHRA, CDR2 YSYEKL. The CDR3 totals 19 residues. Trimming took off 1 base at V and 3 bases at J, with 24 bases between the two ends. CDR3 sequence (DNA): TGCGCCAGCAGCCAAGCTTCCGGGACGGTAGGGGCGGGGGACACTGAAGCTTTCTTT. This gives the protein CASSQASGTVGAGDTEAFF.

This clone has ten or more counts. The J gene is TRBJ2-7, the V gene TRBV15; 8 bases fit TRBD2. The germline CDR1 and CDR2 sequences are LNHNV and YYDKDF (reference sequence). V trimming: 0 bases; J trimming: 1 base; junction bases outside the gene matches: 2. This CDR3 is 15 amino acids long. CDR3 nucleotides: TGTGCCACCAGCAGAGAGGCGGGAGGTTCCTACGAGCAGTACTTC. It yields the protein CATSREAGGSYEQYF.

The chain carries TRBV18 and TRBJ2-6; possible D gene TRBD2, 5 bases. The V gene lost 1 base and the J gene lost 0 bases, with 10 bases spanning the gap. CDR1 and CDR2 (germline): KGHSH, LQKENI. This CDR3 region has 17 residues. The CDR3 region has the DNA TGTGCCAGCTCACCACTGAGCGGAAGCTCTGGGGCCAACGTCCTGACTTTC. Translation gives CASSPLSGSSGANVLTF.

The J gene is TRBJ1-2, the V gene TRBV2; 8 positions agree with TRBD1. The CDR3 extends over 14 amino acids. Germline CDR1 and CDR2: SNHLY and FYNNEI. V lost 5 bases and J lost 6; bases outside the gene matches: 8. CDR3 region: CASSLRQGTHGYTF. CDR3 DNA sequence: TGTGCCAGCAGTCTTCGACAGGGGACACATGGCTACACCTTC.

V usage is TRBV5-1 and J usage is TRBJ2-1, with 14 bases fitting TRBD2. The CDR3 has 17 residues. Germline V lookup: CDR1 SGHRS, CDR2 YFSETQ. The trim removed 4 bases at V and 9 bases at J, leaving 12 bases unmatched. CDR3: CASSPGLAGGMGTEQFF. Here the CDR3 DNA reads TGCGCCAGCAGCCCAGGACTAGCGGGGGGAATGGGAACTGAGCAGTTCTTC.

This sequence joins TRBV30 and TRBJ1-2, with 7 bases matching TRBD1. The germline V gene has CDR1 GTSNPN and CDR2 SVGIG (reference sequence). V was pared by 1 base and J by 6 bases, with 8 bases of the junction left unmatched. The CDR3 contains 14 residues. CDR3 DNA sequence: TGTGCCTGGAGTGGAAACAGGGGCTCCGATGGCTACACCTTC. This translates into CAWSGNRGSDGYTF.

This chain connects TRBV9 to TRBJ2-3; 11 bases line up with TRBD2. Germline V gene data show CDR1 as SGDLS and CDR2 as YYNGEE. Trimming cost V 0 bases and J 3 bases; bases outside gene matches: 6. The CDR3 loop spans 17 amino acids. The CDR3 bases are TGTGCCAGCAGCGTAGGGAGTGGACTAGCGGGTACAGATACGCAGTATTTT. Protein: CASSVGSGLAGTDTQYF.

This chain links TRBV14 with TRBJ2-1; D call uncertain. V was shortened by 5 bases and J by 0 bases, with 8 bases between the two germline ends. There are 14 residues in the CDR3. CDR1 and CDR2 (germline): SGHDN, FVKESK. The CDR3 bases are TGTGCCAGCAGCTCTGTGAGCTCCTACAATGAGCAGTTCTTC. It codes for CASSSVSSYNEQFF.

CDR3 DNA sequence: TGTGCCAGCTCTACGGACAGGGGATCACCCCTCCACTTT. Encoded protein: CASSTDRGSPLHF. The chain combines TRBV18 with TRBJ1-6; 9 bases agree with TRBD1. CDR3 length equals 13 residues. Unmatched junction bases numbered 4, after V lost 6 bases and J lost 10 bases. Germline V gene lookup returns CDR1 KGHSH and CDR2 LQKENI.

The gene calls are TRBV6-5 and TRBJ1-1, with TRBD1 identical over 7 bases. The CDR3 is made up of 15 amino acids. Germline CDR1 and CDR2: MNHEY and SVGAGI. J lost 4 bases, V lost 6 bases, and 11 bases had no gene match. DNA for the CDR3: TGTGCCAGCAGACAACGGGACAGCTACGCCACTGAAGCTTTCTTT. The encoded protein is CASRQRDSYATEAFF.

This clone was detected once. The chain links TRBV6-5 to TRBJ1-2; D remains ambiguous. Per the germline V gene, CDR1 is MNHEY and CDR2 is SVGAGI. The CDR3 is 15 residues long. Trimming shortened V by 8 bases and J by 3 bases, and 19 bases separated the two germline ends. The CDR3 DNA is TGTGCCAGCGGCGGGGAATCTTTGGGAGACTATGGCTACACCTTC. This codes for CASGGESLGDYGYTF.

The J gene is TRBJ1-3, the V gene TRBV10-3; D is unresolved. The CDR3 sequence is 16 residues long. V was clipped by 2 bases and J by 0 bases, with 11 bases between them. Germline-derived CDR1 and CDR2 are ENHRY and SYGVKD. The CDR3 DNA follows: TGTGCCATCAGTGAGACTAGACTGAGCTCTGGAAACACCATATATTTT. It specifies CAISETRLSSGNTIYF.

V usage is TRBV2 and J usage is TRBJ2-2; 7 bases agree with TRBD2. The CDR3 contains 14 residues. Unmatched junction bases numbered 4, after V lost 2 bases and J lost 7 bases. Looked up from germline, CDR1 is SNHLY and CDR2 is FYNNEI. CDR3 coding DNA: TGTGCCAGCAGTGAAAGGCGGGAGAGCGGGGAGCTGTTTTTT. Protein: CASSERRESGELFF.

This rearrangement joins TRBV5-1 to TRBJ2-5; 10 bases align to TRBD2. The germline gives CDR1 SGHRS, CDR2 YFSETQ. The CDR3 runs 16 residues. The J segment lost 1 base and the V segment lost 4 bases, leaving 7 bases of the junction unmatched. This CDR3 is CASSAQPSGGQETQYF. The CDR3 DNA reads TGCGCCAGCAGCGCTCAACCTAGCGGGGGCCAAGAGACCCAGTACTTC. Full variable domain (outside the CDR3, taken from reference TRBV5-1 and TRBJ2-5): KAGVTQTPRYLIKTRGQQVTLSCSPISGHRSVSWYQQTPGQGLQFLFEYFSETQRNKGNFPGRFSGRQFSNSRSEMNVSTLELGDSALYLCASSAQPSGGQETQYFGPGTRLLVL.

The V and J genes are TRBV5-1 and TRBJ2-1; 9 positions agree with TRBD2. CDR1 is SGHRS, CDR2 YFSETQ, per germline. The V gene end was trimmed by 3 bases and the J gene end by 7 bases; junction bases not matched to a gene: 11. The CDR3 has 16 amino acids. The CDR3 reads CASSSESSGKINEQFF. The CDR3 DNA is TGCGCCAGCAGCTCCGAATCTAGCGGGAAGATAAATGAGCAGTTCTTC.